This T cell receptor beta chain was sequenced during a study of beta chain features in type 1 diabetes. CDR3 length equals 14 residues. Looked up from germline, CDR1 is SGHRS and CDR2 is YFSETQ. Losses at the gene ends were 4 bases for V and 5 bases for J; bases not matched to a gene: 8. What was sequenced were expressed TCRB transcripts, since all of the isolated RNA had been reverse transcribed. Profiling relied on immunoSEQ multiplex PCR, and the TCRdb table lists in-frame clones only, not all of them. Among 350,000 to 400,000 clones listed, over 9.5% were seen once. Study-wide points: Relative to healthy donors, patients appeared to have naive, central memory and Treg TCRB repertoires that were more similar. Patients with Type 1 diabetes showed moderately but significantly shorter TCRB CDR3s in all four CD4+ subsets.

Points on this clone: Its specificity is unknown.

The sequence came from a woman aged 18-35 years with type 1 diabetes. Specimen: naive CD4+ T cells from blood. The chain combines TRBV5-1 with TRBJ2-5; 7 nucleotides match TRBD1. The CDR3 nucleotides read TGCGCCAGCAGCCCCGGACAGGCGAGGGAGACCCAGTACTTC. This codes for CASSPGQARETQYF.